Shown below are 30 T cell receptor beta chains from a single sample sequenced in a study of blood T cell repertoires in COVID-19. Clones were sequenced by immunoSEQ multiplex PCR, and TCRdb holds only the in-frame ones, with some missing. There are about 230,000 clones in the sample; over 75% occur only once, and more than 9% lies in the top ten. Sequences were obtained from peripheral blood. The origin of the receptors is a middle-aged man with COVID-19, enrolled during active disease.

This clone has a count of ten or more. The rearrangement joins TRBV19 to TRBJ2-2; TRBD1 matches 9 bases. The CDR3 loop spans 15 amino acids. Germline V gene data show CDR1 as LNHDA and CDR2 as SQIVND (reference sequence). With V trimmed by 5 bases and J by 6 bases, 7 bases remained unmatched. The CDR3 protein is CASSARDRAAGELFF. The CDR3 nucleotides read TGTGCCAGTAGTGCCCGGGACAGGGCCGCCGGGGAGCTGTTTTTT.

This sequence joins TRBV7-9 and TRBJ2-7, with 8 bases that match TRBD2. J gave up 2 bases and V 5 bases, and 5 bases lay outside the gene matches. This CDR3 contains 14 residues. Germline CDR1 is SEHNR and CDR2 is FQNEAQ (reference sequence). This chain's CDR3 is CASSRAGGTYEQYF. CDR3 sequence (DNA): TGTGCCAGCAGCAGGGCGGGAGGAACCTACGAGCAGTACTTC.

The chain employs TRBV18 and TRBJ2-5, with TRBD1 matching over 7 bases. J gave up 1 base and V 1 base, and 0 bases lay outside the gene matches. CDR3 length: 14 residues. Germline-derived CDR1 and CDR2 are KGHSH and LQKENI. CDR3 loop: CASSPRDSQETQYF. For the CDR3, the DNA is TGTGCCAGCTCACCACGGGACAGCCAAGAGACCCAGTACTTC.

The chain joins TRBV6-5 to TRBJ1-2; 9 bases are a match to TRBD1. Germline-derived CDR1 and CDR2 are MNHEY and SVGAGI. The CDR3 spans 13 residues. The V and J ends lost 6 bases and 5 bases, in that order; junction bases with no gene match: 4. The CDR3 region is CASSRDRDYGYTF. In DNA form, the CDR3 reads TGTGCCAGCAGCCGGGACAGGGATTATGGCTACACCTTC.

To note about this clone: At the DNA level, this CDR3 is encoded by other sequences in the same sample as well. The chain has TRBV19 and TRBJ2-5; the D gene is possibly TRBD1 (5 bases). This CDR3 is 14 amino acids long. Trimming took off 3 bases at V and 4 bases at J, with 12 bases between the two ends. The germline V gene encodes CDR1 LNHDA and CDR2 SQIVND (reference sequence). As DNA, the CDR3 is TGTGCCAGTAGTATTGGGCAGGGAAGAGAGACCCAGTACTTC. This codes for CASSIGQGRETQYF.

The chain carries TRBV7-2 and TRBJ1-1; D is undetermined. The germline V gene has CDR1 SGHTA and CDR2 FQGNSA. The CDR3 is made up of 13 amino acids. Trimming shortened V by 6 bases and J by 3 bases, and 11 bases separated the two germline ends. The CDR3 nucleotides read TGTGCCAGCAGGCACAGCTTCGACACTGAAGCTTTCTTT. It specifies CASRHSFDTEAFF.

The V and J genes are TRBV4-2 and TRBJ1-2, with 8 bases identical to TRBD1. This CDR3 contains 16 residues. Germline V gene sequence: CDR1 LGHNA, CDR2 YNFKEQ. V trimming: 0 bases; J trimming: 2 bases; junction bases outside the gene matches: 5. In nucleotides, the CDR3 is TGTGCCAGCAGCCAAGACCAGGGGGCAGGGAACTATGGCTACACCTTC. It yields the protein CASSQDQGAGNYGYTF.

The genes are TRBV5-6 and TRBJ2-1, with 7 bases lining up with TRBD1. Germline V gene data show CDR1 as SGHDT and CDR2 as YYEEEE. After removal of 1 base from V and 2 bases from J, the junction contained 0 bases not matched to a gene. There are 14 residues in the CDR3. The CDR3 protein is CASSLRGPYNEQFF. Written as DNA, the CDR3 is TGTGCCAGCAGCTTGAGGGGGCCCTACAATGAGCAGTTCTTC. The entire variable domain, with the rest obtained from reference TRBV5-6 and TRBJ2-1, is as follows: DAGVTQSPTHLIKTRGQQVTLRCSPKSGHDTVSWYQQALGQGPQFIFQYYEEEERQRGNFPDRFSGHQFPNYSSELNVNALLLGDSALYLCASSLRGPYNEQFFGPGTRLTVL.

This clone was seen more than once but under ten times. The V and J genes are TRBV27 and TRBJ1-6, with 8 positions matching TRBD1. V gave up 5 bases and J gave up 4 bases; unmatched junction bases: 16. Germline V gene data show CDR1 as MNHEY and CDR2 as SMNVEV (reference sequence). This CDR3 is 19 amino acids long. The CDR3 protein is CASSPFPPDRGFYNSPLHF. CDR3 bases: TGTGCCAGCAGTCCGTTCCCCCCCGACAGGGGCTTTTATAATTCACCCCTCCACTTT.

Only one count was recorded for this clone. The CDR3 is CASSEHKNNEQFF. CDR3 nucleotide sequence: TGTGCCAGCAGTGAACACAAGAACAATGAGCAGTTCTTC. The rearrangement joins TRBV6-1 to TRBJ2-1, with unresolved D. V was trimmed by 2 bases and J by 5 bases, leaving 7 bases between them. The CDR3 contains 13 residues. CDR1 and CDR2 from the germline V gene are MNHNS and SASEGT.

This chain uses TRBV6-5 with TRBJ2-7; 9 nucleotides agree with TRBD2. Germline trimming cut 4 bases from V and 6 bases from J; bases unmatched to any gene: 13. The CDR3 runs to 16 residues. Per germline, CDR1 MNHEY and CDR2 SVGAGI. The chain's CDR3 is CASSSSLAGGRGEQYF. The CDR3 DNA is TGTGCCAGCAGTTCGTCCCTGGCGGGGGGGCGCGGCGAGCAGTACTTC.

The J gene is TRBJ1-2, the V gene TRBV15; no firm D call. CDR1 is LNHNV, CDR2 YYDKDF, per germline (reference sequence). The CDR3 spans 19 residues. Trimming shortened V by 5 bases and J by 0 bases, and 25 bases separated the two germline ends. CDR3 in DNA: TGTGCCACCAGCTCCCGCCTTCGAGGAACGCTTCAAGCTAACTATGGCTACACCTTC. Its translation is CATSSRLRGTLQANYGYTF.

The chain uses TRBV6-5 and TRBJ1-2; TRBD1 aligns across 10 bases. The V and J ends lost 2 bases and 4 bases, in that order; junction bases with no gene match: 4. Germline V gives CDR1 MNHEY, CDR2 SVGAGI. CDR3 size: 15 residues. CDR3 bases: TGTGCCAGCAGTTACCGGGACAGGGGAGTCTATGGCTACACCTTC. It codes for CASSYRDRGVYGYTF.

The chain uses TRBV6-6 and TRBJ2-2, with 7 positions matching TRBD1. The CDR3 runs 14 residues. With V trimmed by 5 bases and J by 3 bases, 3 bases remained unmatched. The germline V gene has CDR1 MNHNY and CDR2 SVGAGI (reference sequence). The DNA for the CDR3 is TGTGCCAGCAGTCGGGACAGAGACACCGGGGAGCTGTTTTTT. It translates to CASSRDRDTGELFF.

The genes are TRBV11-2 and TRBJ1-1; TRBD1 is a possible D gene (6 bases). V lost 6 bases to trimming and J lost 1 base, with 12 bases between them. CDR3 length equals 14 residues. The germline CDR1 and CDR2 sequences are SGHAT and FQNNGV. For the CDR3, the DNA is TGTGCCAGCAGTGAACAGGGTGGGAACACTGAAGCTTTCTTT. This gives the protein CASSEQGGNTEAFF.

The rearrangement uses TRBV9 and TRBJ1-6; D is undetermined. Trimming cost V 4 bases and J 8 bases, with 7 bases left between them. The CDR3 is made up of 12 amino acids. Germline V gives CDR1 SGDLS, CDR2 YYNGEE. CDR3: CASSLSDSPLHF. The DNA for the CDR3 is TGTGCCAGCAGCTTATCAGATTCACCCCTCCACTTT.

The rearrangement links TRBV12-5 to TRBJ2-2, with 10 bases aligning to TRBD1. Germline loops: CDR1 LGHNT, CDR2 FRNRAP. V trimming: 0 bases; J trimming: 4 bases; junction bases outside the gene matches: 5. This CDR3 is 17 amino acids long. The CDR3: CASGLVMGQGSTGELFF. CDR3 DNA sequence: TGTGCTAGTGGTTTGGTAATGGGACAGGGGTCCACCGGGGAGCTGTTTTTT. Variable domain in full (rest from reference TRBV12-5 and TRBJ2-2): DARVTQTPRHKVTEMGQEVTMRCQPILGHNTVFWYRQTMMQGLELLAYFRNRAPLDDSGMPKDRFSAEMPDATLATLKIQPSEPRDSAVYFCASGLVMGQGSTGELFFGEGSRLTVL.

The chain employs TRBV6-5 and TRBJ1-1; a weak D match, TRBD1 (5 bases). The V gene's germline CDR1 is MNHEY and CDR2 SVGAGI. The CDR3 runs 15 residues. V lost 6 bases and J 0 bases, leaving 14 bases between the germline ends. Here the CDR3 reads CASRTPGLMNTEAFF. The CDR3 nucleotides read TGTGCCAGCAGAACACCGGGACTTATGAACACTGAAGCTTTCTTT.

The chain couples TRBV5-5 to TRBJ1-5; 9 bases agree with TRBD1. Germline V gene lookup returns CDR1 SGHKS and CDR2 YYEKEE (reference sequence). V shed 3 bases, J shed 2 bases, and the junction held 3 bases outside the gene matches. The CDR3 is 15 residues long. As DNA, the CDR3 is TGTGCCAGCAGCTCCAGGACAGGGGGCAATCAGCCCCAGCATTTT. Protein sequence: CASSSRTGGNQPQHF.

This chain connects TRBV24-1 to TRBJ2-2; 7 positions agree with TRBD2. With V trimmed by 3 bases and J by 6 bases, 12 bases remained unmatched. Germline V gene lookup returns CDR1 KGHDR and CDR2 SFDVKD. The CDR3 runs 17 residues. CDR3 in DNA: TGTGCCACCAGTGATGGTTCTCGGGGGAGGGCTGCCGGGGAGCTGTTTTTT. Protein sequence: CATSDGSRGRAAGELFF.

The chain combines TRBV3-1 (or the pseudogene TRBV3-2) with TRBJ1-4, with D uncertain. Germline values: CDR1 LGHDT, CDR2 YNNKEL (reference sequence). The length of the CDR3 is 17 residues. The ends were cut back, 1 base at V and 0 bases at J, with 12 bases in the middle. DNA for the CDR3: TGTGCCAGCAGCCAAGTTTTCAGTGCCGCAACTAATGAAAAACTGTTTTTT. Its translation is CASSQVFSAATNEKLFF.

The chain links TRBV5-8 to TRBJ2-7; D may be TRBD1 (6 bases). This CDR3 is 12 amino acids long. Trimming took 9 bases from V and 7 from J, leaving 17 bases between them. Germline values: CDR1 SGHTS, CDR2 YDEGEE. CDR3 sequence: CATGTLYLEQYF. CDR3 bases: TGTGCCACCGGGACACTCTATTTGGAGCAGTACTTC.

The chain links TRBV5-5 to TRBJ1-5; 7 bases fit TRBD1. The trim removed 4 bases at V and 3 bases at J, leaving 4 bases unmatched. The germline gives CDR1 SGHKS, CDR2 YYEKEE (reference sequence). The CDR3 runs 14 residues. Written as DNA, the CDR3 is TGTGCCAGCAGCGGGGACAGCGTCAATCAGCCCCAGCATTTT. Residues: CASSGDSVNQPQHF.

CDR3 loop: CASSQGQGNNQPQHF. CDR3 sequence (DNA): TGTGCCAGCAGCCAAGGACAGGGGAACAATCAGCCCCAGCATTTT. V and J are TRBV3-1 (or the pseudogene TRBV3-2) and TRBJ1-5, with 8 bases matching TRBD1. This CDR3 comprises 15 residues. Germline trimming cut 1 base from V and 3 bases from J; bases unmatched to any gene: 2. CDR1 and CDR2 (germline): LGHDT, YNNKEL (reference sequence).

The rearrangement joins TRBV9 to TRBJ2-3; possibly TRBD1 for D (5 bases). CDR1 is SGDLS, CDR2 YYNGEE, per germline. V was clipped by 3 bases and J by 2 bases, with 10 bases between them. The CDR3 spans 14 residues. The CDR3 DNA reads TGTGCCAGCAGCGCTACGACAGACACAGATACGCAGTATTTT. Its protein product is CASSATTDTDTQYF.

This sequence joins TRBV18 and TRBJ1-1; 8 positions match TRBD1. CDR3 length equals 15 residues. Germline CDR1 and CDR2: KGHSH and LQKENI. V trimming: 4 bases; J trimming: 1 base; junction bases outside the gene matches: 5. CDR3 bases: TGTGCCAGCTCACAGTCAGGGGGCGGGAACACTGAAGCTTTCTTT. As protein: CASSQSGGGNTEAFF.

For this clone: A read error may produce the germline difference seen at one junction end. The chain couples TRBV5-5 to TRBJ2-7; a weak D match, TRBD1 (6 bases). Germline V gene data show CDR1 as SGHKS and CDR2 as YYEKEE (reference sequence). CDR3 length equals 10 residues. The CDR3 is CASSLRQEPF. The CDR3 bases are TGTGCCAGCAGCTTGCGACAGGAGCCCTTC.

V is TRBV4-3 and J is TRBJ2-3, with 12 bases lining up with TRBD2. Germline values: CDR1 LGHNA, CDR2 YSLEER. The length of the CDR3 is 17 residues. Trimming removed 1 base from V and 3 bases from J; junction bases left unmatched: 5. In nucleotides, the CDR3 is TGCGCCAGCAGCCAAGCGCTAGCGGGGGGGCTTACAGATACGCAGTATTTT. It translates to CASSQALAGGLTDTQYF.

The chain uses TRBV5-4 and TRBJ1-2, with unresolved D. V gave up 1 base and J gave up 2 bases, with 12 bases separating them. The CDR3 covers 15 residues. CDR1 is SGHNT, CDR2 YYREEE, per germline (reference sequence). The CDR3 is CASSLYGRSNYGYTF. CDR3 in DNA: TGTGCCAGCAGCTTGTATGGCAGGTCGAACTATGGCTACACCTTC.

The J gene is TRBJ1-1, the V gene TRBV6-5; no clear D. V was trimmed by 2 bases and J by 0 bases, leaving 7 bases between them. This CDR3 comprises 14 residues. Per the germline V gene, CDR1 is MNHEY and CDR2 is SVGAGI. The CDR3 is CASSYGRMNTEAFF. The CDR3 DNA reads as TGTGCCAGCAGTTACGGCAGGATGAACACTGAAGCTTTCTTT.